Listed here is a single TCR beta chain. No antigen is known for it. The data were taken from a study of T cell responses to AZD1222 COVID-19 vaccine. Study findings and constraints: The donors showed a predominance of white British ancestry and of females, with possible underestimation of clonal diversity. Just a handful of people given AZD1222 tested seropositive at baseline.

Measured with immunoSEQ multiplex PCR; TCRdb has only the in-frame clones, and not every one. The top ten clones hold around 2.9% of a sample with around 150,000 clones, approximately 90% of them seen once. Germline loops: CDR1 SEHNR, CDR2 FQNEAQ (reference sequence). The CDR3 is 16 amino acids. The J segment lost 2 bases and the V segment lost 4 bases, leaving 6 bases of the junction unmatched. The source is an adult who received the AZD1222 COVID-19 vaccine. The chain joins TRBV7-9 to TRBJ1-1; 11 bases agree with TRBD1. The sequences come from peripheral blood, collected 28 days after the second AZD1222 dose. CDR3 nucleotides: TGTGCCAGCAGCTCCCCTGGGACAGGGGGAAACACTGAAGCTTTCTTT. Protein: CASSSPGTGGNTEAFF. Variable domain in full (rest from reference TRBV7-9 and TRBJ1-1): DTGVSQNPRHKITKRGQNVTFRCDPISEHNRLYWYRQTLGQGPEFLTYFQNEAQLEKSRLLSDRFSAERPKGSFSTLEIQRTEQGDSAMYLCASSSPGTGGNTEAFFGQGTRLTVV.